This T cell receptor (beta chain) emerged from a study of T cell repertoires in cytomegalovirus infection. Looking at the study overall: Carrying CMV and the relevant HLA type showed in public TCR beta signatures.

Broader study findings: Cumulative public TCR beta family frequency identified carriers of CMV plus the relevant HLA.

The CDR3 is 13 amino acids. With 5 bases clipped from V and 6 bases from J, the junction kept 7 bases outside the gene matches. This clonotype was counted only a few times. The target antigen is unknown. TCRdb re-analysed the reads in MiXCR, keeping a single row per CDR3 protein. The sample shows more than 150,000 distinct CDR3 sequences, about 21% of them seen only once. This receptor was taken from a human donor in good health (CMV status not recorded). Some clones in this sample may be carry-over from other donors' samples. V gene TRBV12-3 or TRBV12-4 combines with J gene TRBJ2-7; 7 bases are shared with TRBD1. The sequenced sample consisted of PBMCs. The CDR3 spells CASSPRQGREQYF. Written as DNA, the CDR3 is TGTGCCAGCAGTCCACGACAGGGCCGCGAGCAGTACTTC.